This T cell receptor (beta chain) was obtained from a study of regulatory T cells in long-lasting Graves disease. The study's findings and limits: Persistent disease exhibited a predilection for TRBV28, TRBJ1-2 and TRBJ2-5.

This clonotype occurred a few times. Its antigen is undetermined. CDR3 length: 12 amino acids. Trimming removed 0 bases at V and 7 bases at J, with 5 bases between. The germline CDR1 and CDR2 sequences are SGHDN and FVKESK. In building TCR beta libraries, iRepertoire HTBI primers were used together with Arm-PCR of CDR3 regions. TCRdb re-analysed the multiplex PCR reads in MiXCR, keeping a single row per CDR3 protein. The repertoire consists of roughly 500,000 distinct CDR3 sequences, with around 12% occurring once and the leading ten covering roughly 8.9%. Specified time point: newly diagnosed GD, antithyroid drugs for less than 3 months. Isolated PBMC RNA provided the starting material for the TCR library. The sample also formed part of further work on T cells in Graves' hyperthyroidism and ophthalmopathy.

This receptor was identified in a woman in her thirties with Graves disease. The sample consisted of peripheral blood mononuclear cells (PBMCs), taken at new diagnosis, from a patient treated with antithyroid drugs. The chain has TRBV14 and TRBJ2-3; D is undetermined. CDR3 sequence reads: CASSQEGYTQYF. Written as DNA, the CDR3 is TGTGCCAGCAGCCAAGAAGGATATACGCAGTATTTT.